This T cell receptor beta chain was retrieved from a study of follicular helper T cells after annual influenza vaccination. General observations from the study: Just roughly 9-22% of cells analyzed had recovered productive TCRB sequences. Yearly vaccinations repeatedly recalled conserved clonotypes in ICOS+CD38+ cTfh. ICOS+CD38+ cTfh clonality tracked population frequency, and its change tracked circulating plasmablast change.

This clone was seen just once. What it binds is not known. Generated by immunoSEQ multiplex PCR, the TCRdb table keeps only in-frame clones and is missing some. The data hold approximately 14,000 clones, with about four fifths observed a single time. Trimming shortened V by 2 bases and J by 4 bases, and 10 bases separated the two germline ends. Germline values: CDR1 SGHNT, CDR2 YYREEE (reference sequence). This CDR3 is 14 amino acids long. Time point in this sample: 2015-2016 season, pre-vaccination. This chain joins TRBV5-4 and TRBJ1-3, with D perhaps TRBD1 (6 bases). The sample here was CXCR5- memory CD4+ T cells sorted from blood, taken on the day of influenza vaccination. The sequence came from an adult who received the influenza vaccine. The CDR3 loop reads CASSLAGVGNTIYF. The CDR3 bases are TGTGCCAGCAGCTTAGCAGGGGTAGGAAACACCATATATTTT.